These 23 T cell receptor beta chains were all obtained from the same sample, sequenced in a study of radiotherapy plus CTLA-4 blockade in lung cancer. Some clones are missing from TCRdb's copy, which holds only in-frame ones; the method was immunoSEQ multiplex PCR. The table records some 60,000 clones, 70% to 85% of them present only once. The source material was peripheral blood, sampled from a patient treated with radiotherapy plus ipilimumab. Receptors were obtained from a human donor with non-small cell lung cancer who had a partial response to radiotherapy plus ipilimumab.

The table lists this clone with a few counts. The chain combines TRBV6-1 with TRBJ2-7; 7 bases are shared with TRBD1. The CDR3 runs 14 residues. The germline gives CDR1 MNHNS, CDR2 SASEGT. V lost 4 bases, J lost 2 bases, and 5 bases stayed unmatched. The CDR3 nucleotides are TGTGCCAGCAGTGCCGGGACAGCCCCCTACGAGCAGTACTTC. It codes for CASSAGTAPYEQYF.

The J gene is TRBJ2-3, the V gene TRBV5-1; 13 bases fit TRBD2. Germline assignment: CDR1 SGHRS and CDR2 YFSETQ. This CDR3 contains 17 residues. V shed 4 bases and J 6 bases; nucleotides not matched to a gene: 11. CDR3 sequence reads: CASSGTGLAGPRDTQYF. DNA for the CDR3: TGCGCCAGCAGCGGGACGGGACTAGCGGGGCCGCGGGATACGCAGTATTTT.

CDR3 sequence: CASSQDLAGGQTDTQYF. The CDR3 nucleotides read TGCGCCAGCAGCCAAGATCTAGCGGGGGGGCAAACAGATACGCAGTATTTT. The chain carries TRBV4-3 and TRBJ2-3; 12 positions match TRBD2. Per germline, CDR1 LGHNA and CDR2 YSLEER. V was pared by 0 bases and J by 3 bases, with 4 bases of the junction left unmatched. The CDR3 extends over 17 amino acids.

This clone was observed once. The chain employs TRBV7-3 and TRBJ2-7; 10 nucleotides agree with TRBD1. There are 13 residues in the CDR3. Unmatched junction bases numbered 6, after V lost 6 bases and J lost 7 bases. Germline loops: CDR1 SGHTA, CDR2 FQGTGA. CDR3 nucleotide sequence: TGTGCCAGCAGTCCGGGACAGGGGCAAGAGCAGTACTTC. It specifies CASSPGQGQEQYF.

The rearrangement joins TRBV18 to TRBJ2-1; 10 bases are a match to TRBD2. The ends lost 3 bases at V and 3 bases at J; junction bases unmatched: 5. Per the germline V gene, CDR1 is KGHSH and CDR2 is LQKENI. The CDR3 has 16 residues. CDR3 sequence reads: CASSPGLAGDYNEQFF. For the CDR3, the DNA is TGTGCCAGCTCACCGGGGCTAGCGGGGGACTACAATGAGCAGTTCTTC.

The genes are TRBV5-1 and TRBJ2-7; TRBD1 aligns across 8 bases. Trimming took 4 bases from V and 1 from J; bases not matched to a gene: 7. Germline V CDR1 and CDR2: SGHRS, YFSETQ. There are 15 residues in the CDR3. In DNA form, the CDR3 reads TGCGCCAGCAGCCTTACGACAGGGGTTTCCTACGAGCAGTACTTC. Amino acids: CASSLTTGVSYEQYF.

V gene TRBV29-1 combines with J gene TRBJ2-2; D might be TRBD1 (6 bases). The V end lost 4 bases, the J end lost 5 bases, and 14 bases lay between the germline ends. Germline values: CDR1 SQVTM, CDR2 ANQGSEA. The CDR3 is 14 amino acids. The CDR3: CSVGATGLTGELFF. The DNA of the CDR3 is TGCAGCGTTGGAGCTACAGGGTTGACCGGGGAGCTGTTTTTT.

This clone was seen a few times. The rearrangement uses TRBV7-8 and TRBJ2-5; 10 bases fit TRBD2. Germline CDR1 reads SGHVS; CDR2 reads FQNEAQ. V shed 6 bases, J shed 1 base, and the junction held 5 bases outside the gene matches. The CDR3 has 15 amino acids. CDR3 nucleotides: TGTGCCAGCAGTTTTACTAGCGGGGCCCAAGAGACCCAGTACTTC. As protein: CASSFTSGAQETQYF.

The genes are TRBV18 and TRBJ2-3; 11 bases agree with TRBD1. The CDR3 is 15 residues long. Germline trimming cut 3 bases from V and 4 bases from J; bases unmatched to any gene: 3. Germline V gives CDR1 KGHSH, CDR2 LQKENI. Written as DNA, the CDR3 is TGTGCCAGCTCACCCTGGACAGGGGGCTCAGATACGCAGTATTTT. It yields the protein CASSPWTGGSDTQYF.

The V and J genes are TRBV7-9 and TRBJ1-1; 10 bases agree with TRBD1. Germline assignment: CDR1 SEHNR and CDR2 FQNEAQ (reference sequence). V lost 1 base and J lost 6; bases outside the gene matches: 2. The CDR3 runs to 14 residues. In nucleotides, the CDR3 is TGTGCCAGCAGCTTAGAAGGACAGGGGGCTGAAGCTTTCTTT. Encoded protein: CASSLEGQGAEAFF.

The count of this clone is one. The chain links TRBV5-4 to TRBJ1-4; 8 positions match TRBD1. After removal of 4 bases from V and 5 bases from J, the junction contained 10 bases not matched to a gene. CDR1 is SGHNT, CDR2 YYREEE, per germline (reference sequence). This CDR3 has 16 amino acids. The CDR3 DNA reads TGTGCCAGCAGCCCCGGACAGGGATCGGGAAATGAAAAACTGTTTTTT. Its translation is CASSPGQGSGNEKLFF.

The chain employs TRBV19 and TRBJ2-3; possibly TRBD1 for D (5 bases). CDR3 length: 15 residues. The V end lost 5 bases, the J end lost 1 base, and 13 bases lay between the germline ends. Germline loops: CDR1 LNHDA, CDR2 SQIVND (reference sequence). The CDR3 bases are TGTGCCAGTAGTGCGACAGACTCCCGCACAGATACGCAGTATTTT. Its translation is CASSATDSRTDTQYF.

The V call is TRBV5-1, the J call TRBJ2-5; 9 nucleotides line up with TRBD2. Unmatched junction bases numbered 11, after V lost 0 bases and J lost 2 bases. The germline V gene has CDR1 SGHRS and CDR2 YFSETQ. CDR3 length: 18 residues. The CDR3 bases are TGCGCCAGCAGCTTGGTCCTAGCGGGACCCCGGGGACAAGAGACCCAGTACTTC. Protein product: CASSLVLAGPRGQETQYF. Together with reference TRBV5-1 and TRBJ2-5, the CDR3 gives the full variable domain: KAGVTQTPRYLIKTRGQQVTLSCSPISGHRSVSWYQQTPGQGLQFLFEYFSETQRNKGNFPGRFSGRQFSNSRSEMNVSTLELGDSALYLCASSLVLAGPRGQETQYFGPGTRLLVL.

The chain uses TRBV19 and TRBJ2-5; 9 positions agree with TRBD1. Germline CDR1 and CDR2: LNHDA and SQIVND (reference sequence). This CDR3 contains 15 residues. Trimming at V came to 5 bases and at J to 4 bases, leaving 8 bases not matched to a gene. CDR3 sequence: CASSPEDRGGETQYF. The CDR3 DNA follows: TGTGCCAGTAGTCCAGAGGACAGGGGAGGAGAGACCCAGTACTTC.

This clone occurred once. The chain joins TRBV28 to TRBJ2-5; 11 nucleotides align to TRBD1. CDR1 MDHEN and CDR2 SYDVKM come from the germline V gene. The CDR3 consists of 15 residues. V lost 4 bases and J lost 11; bases outside the gene matches: 12. The CDR3 coding sequence is TGTGCCAGCAGTTCCCCCGGGACAGGGGGGCCAGAGCAGTACTTC. Its translation: CASSSPGTGGPEQYF.

J is TRBJ2-5 and V is TRBV6-1, with D possibly being TRBD2 (6 bases). The CDR3 totals 15 residues. The germline V and J ends were trimmed by 4 bases and 1 base, with 13 bases remaining between them. Germline values: CDR1 MNHNS, CDR2 SASEGT. In DNA form, the CDR3 reads TGTGCCAGCAGTGTCATGGGGGGTCGCCAAGAGACCCAGTACTTC. It yields the protein CASSVMGGRQETQYF.

This chain joins TRBV28 and TRBJ1-2, with 8 positions matching TRBD1. CDR1 is MDHEN, CDR2 SYDVKM, per germline. V dropped 6 bases and J dropped 4; count of bases not matched to a gene: 7. The CDR3 runs to 14 residues. CDR3 amino acids: CASSYPGGTYGYTF. In DNA form, the CDR3 reads TGTGCCAGCAGCTACCCAGGGGGCACCTATGGCTACACCTTC.

This clone occurred a few times. This chain links TRBV5-4 with TRBJ2-5; the match to TRBD1 covers 7 bases. The V gene end was trimmed by 4 bases and the J gene end by 2 bases; junction bases not matched to a gene: 5. CDR1 and CDR2 from the germline V gene are SGHNT and YYREEE (reference sequence). There are 14 residues in the CDR3. The CDR3 bases are TGTGCCAGCAGCACCGGACAGGCGCAAGAGACCCAGTACTTC. Protein product: CASSTGQAQETQYF. The whole variable domain, remainder taken from reference TRBV5-4 and TRBJ2-5, is ETGVTQSPTHLIKTRGQQVTLRCSSQSGHNTVSWYQQALGQGPQFIFQYYREEENGRGNFPPRFSGLQFPNYSSELNVNALELDDSALYLCASSTGQAQETQYFGPGTRLLVL.

The chain recombines TRBV9 with TRBJ2-7; weak D call: TRBD1 (5 bases). Germline V lookup: CDR1 SGDLS, CDR2 YYNGEE. The CDR3 consists of 15 residues. V was clipped by 0 bases and J by 5 bases, with 15 bases between them. In nucleotides, the CDR3 is TGTGCCAGCAGCGTAGCTCCGGACACCACAAACGAGCAGTACTTC. Its translation is CASSVAPDTTNEQYF.

The rearrangement uses TRBV6-4 and TRBJ1-1, with TRBD1 matching 8 bases. Trimming cost V 6 bases and J 7 bases; bases outside gene matches: 10. Germline V gene lookup returns CDR1 MRHNA and CDR2 SNTAGT. This CDR3 is built from 14 residues. The CDR3 sequence: CASRATGTGGEAFF. The CDR3 nucleotides read TGTGCCAGCAGAGCCACCGGGACAGGCGGTGAAGCTTTCTTT.

The V gene is TRBV5-4, the J gene TRBJ2-1, with D maybe TRBD2 (6 bases). Germline values: CDR1 SGHNT, CDR2 YYREEE (reference sequence). The ends were cut back, 2 bases at V and 2 bases at J, with 11 bases in the middle. This CDR3 spans 15 amino acids. CDR3 nucleotide sequence: TGTGCCAGCAGCTTCAATACGGGGGCCTACAATGAGCAGTTCTTC. This codes for CASSFNTGAYNEQFF.

V usage is TRBV6-1 and J usage is TRBJ1-6, with 9 bases matching TRBD1. Germline CDR1 MNHNS, CDR2 SASEGT. With 6 bases clipped from V and 11 bases from J, the junction kept 11 bases outside the gene matches. This CDR3 has 15 amino acids. The CDR3 here is CASSATGGLNPPLHF. In DNA form, the CDR3 reads TGTGCCAGCAGCGCCACAGGGGGCTTGAACCCACCCCTCCACTTT.

V and J are TRBV2 and TRBJ2-3; 9 bases map to TRBD1. CDR3 size: 15 residues. Germline-derived CDR1 and CDR2 are SNHLY and FYNNEI. J was trimmed by 4 bases and V by 8 bases; bases with no gene match: 10. In DNA form, the CDR3 reads TGTGCCAGCCGTTCTGGGACAGGGAGGTCAGATACGCAGTATTTT. Translated, it gives CASRSGTGRSDTQYF.